This T cell receptor beta chain was identified in a study of cytomegalovirus exposure and HLA in healthy donors. Study background: About 77 million unique TCRs from HLA-typed donors made up an early data release. Findings and limits, study-wide: Usually a TCR sequence was rare, but some public TCRs were found in many donors. Most CMV-associated TCR beta chains were later found to appear HLA-restricted.

60 Vbeta and 13 Jbeta primers were used in PCR. Sequencing used immunoSEQ multiplex PCR; TCRdb keeps in-frame clones, though not all of them. The sample lists approximately 81,000 clones; around 85% were seen once. Concerning this clone: Its target is not known.

CDR1 and CDR2 from the germline V gene are SGHRS and YFSETQ. The CDR3 has 16 residues. With V trimmed by 2 bases and J by 7 bases, 12 bases remained unmatched. The chain recombines TRBV5-1 with TRBJ2-1; TRBD2 matches at 7 bases. The sequence was collected from a woman between 50 and 59 years old in good health and CMV-seronegative. Sequencing used PBMCs. The CDR3 DNA is TGCGCCAGCAGCTTACTAGCGCCGTCGGGGACGAATGAGCAGTTCTTC. It yields the protein CASSLLAPSGTNEQFF.